These 14 T cell receptor beta chains came from one sample sequenced in a study of early T cells in non-severe SARS-CoV-2 infection. TCRdb passed the 5' RACE reads through MiXCR, listing each CDR3 protein once. The table has some 110,000 distinct CDR3 sequences, 14% to 15% seen once; the top ten hold just over 20%. Material for sequencing was whole blood. These receptors were taken from an adult who was a healthcare worker with PCR-confirmed SARS-CoV-2 infection or an uninfected control (not recorded which).

The chain links TRBV3-1 to TRBJ2-7; D assignment may be TRBD1 or TRBD2 (5 bases each). The CDR3 is 11 residues long. Germline-derived CDR1 and CDR2 are LGHDT and YNNKEL (reference sequence). The V gene lost 4 bases and the J gene lost 7 bases, with 8 bases spanning the gap. The CDR3 loop reads CASSLWGEQYF. The CDR3 DNA sequence: TGTGCCAGCAGCCTTTGGGGGGAGCAGTACTTC.

In this sample, this clonotype turned up many times. The rearrangement links TRBV7-9 to TRBJ2-7, with 8 bases aligning to TRBD1. The CDR3 has 13 amino acids. J gave up 3 bases and V 5 bases, and 3 bases lay outside the gene matches. Germline V gene sequence: CDR1 SEHNR, CDR2 FQNEAQ (reference sequence). Here the CDR3 reads CASSPGQVYEQYF. The CDR3 DNA follows: TGTGCCAGCAGCCCGGGACAGGTCTACGAGCAGTACTTC.

The chain links TRBV6-5 to TRBJ1-6; 7 nucleotides line up with TRBD1. CDR3 size: 14 residues. From germline, CDR1 is MNHEY and CDR2 SVGAGI. The V and J ends lost 6 bases and 7 bases, in that order; junction bases with no gene match: 6. This CDR3 reads CASSRGQDNSPLHF. CDR3 DNA sequence: TGTGCCAGCAGCCGCGGACAGGACAATTCACCCCTCCACTTT.

The chain couples TRBV21-1 to TRBJ1-1; the table gives TRBD1 as D, unverified against the DNA. TRBV21-1 is given as a pseudogene. This CDR3 has 15 amino acids. CDR3 amino acids: CASSKARQYNTEAFF. The CDR3 DNA follows: TGTGCCAGCAGCAAAGCGCGACAGTACAACACTGAAGCTTTCTTT.

Worth noting for this clonotype: Its ends do not fully match the called genes, so a read error is possible. This chain connects TRBV3-1 to TRBJ1-5; TRBD1 is a possible D gene (5 bases). This CDR3 comprises 14 residues. Germline V lookup: CDR1 LGHDT, CDR2 YNNKEL (reference sequence). CDR3 DNA sequence: TGTGCCAGCTGCCAAGACTTGGCAGGGAAGCCCCAGCATTTT. Translated: CASCQDLAGKPQHF.

In this sample, this clonotype turned up a few times. The CDR3 DNA sequence: TGTGCAAACCGCTTTTCAAGGGACAATGAGCAGTTCTTC. Protein product: CANRFSRDNEQFF. V gene TRBV6-5 combines with J gene TRBJ2-1; D ambiguous. CDR1 is MNHEY and CDR2 is SVGAGI in the germline V gene. The CDR3 has 13 residues.

There are many counts of this clonotype. This rearrangement joins TRBV11-2 to TRBJ2-6, with D unclear. Trimming stripped 5 bases from V and 3 bases from J, with 5 bases between. CDR3 size: 13 residues. Germline V gives CDR1 SGHAT, CDR2 FQNNGV. The CDR3 region has the DNA TGTGCCAGCAGCGATAGTGGGGCCAACGTCCTGACTTTC. Its translation: CASSDSGANVLTF. Using reference TRBV11-2 and TRBJ2-6 for the parts outside the CDR3, the full variable domain is EAGVAQSPRYKIIEKRQSVAFWCNPISGHATLYWYQQILGQGPKLLIQFQNNGVVDDSQLPKDRFSAERLKGVDSTLKIQPAKLEDSAVYLCASSDSGANVLTFGAGSRLTVL.

This clonotype was found a few times. Germline and junction disagree at one end, which may indicate a read error. The chain couples TRBV20-1 to TRBJ1-2; D is uncertain. CDR1 is DFQATT, CDR2 SNEGSKA, per germline (reference sequence). This CDR3 is built from 13 residues. The CDR3 here is CSASKSSVRSFAF. CDR3 nucleotides: TGCAGTGCTAGCAAGTCTTCGGTTAGGAGTTTCGCCTTC.

The rearrangement uses TRBV10-3 and TRBJ2-3, with D perhaps given as TRBD1 or TRBD2 (6 bases each). V lost 0 bases to trimming and J lost 4 bases, with 11 bases between them. Germline CDR1 ENHRY, CDR2 SYGVKD. CDR3 size: 15 residues. CDR3 protein: CAISESLGGADTQYF. Written as DNA, the CDR3 is TGTGCCATCAGTGAGTCTCTGGGGGGCGCAGATACGCAGTATTTT.

This clonotype was picked up a small number of times. The V call is TRBV2, the J call TRBJ1-2; 9 bases match TRBD1. V dropped 2 bases and J dropped 4; count of bases not matched to a gene: 5. Germline V gene sequence: CDR1 SNHLY, CDR2 FYNNEI. The length of the CDR3 is 15 residues. Here the CDR3 DNA reads TGTGCCAGCAGTGAATCACGGACAGGGGTCTATGGCTACACCTTC. Translated, it gives CASSESRTGVYGYTF.

This clonotype was detected a few times. This chain joins TRBV3-1 and TRBJ1-1; D perhaps matches TRBD1 (6 bases). The CDR3 length is 16 residues. CDR1 and CDR2 from the germline V gene are LGHDT and YNNKEL (reference sequence). V lost 1 base, J lost 0 bases, and 12 bases lay in between. The CDR3 sequence is CASSQGTGLMNTEAFF. Here the CDR3 DNA reads TGTGCCAGCAGCCAAGGTACAGGGCTAATGAACACTGAAGCTTTCTTT.

This clonotype appeared many times. The chain links TRBV12-3 or TRBV12-4 to TRBJ1-6, with D tentatively TRBD1 (5 bases). Trimming left V 2 bases short and J 7 bases short, with 15 bases between. The CDR3 sequence is 16 residues long. CDR3 region: CASSLNGGLGNSPLHF. For the CDR3, the DNA is TGTGCCAGCAGTTTAAATGGGGGTCTCGGCAATTCACCCCTCCACTTT.

Regarding this clonotype: One base away lies a much larger clone, so this may be a sequencing read error. V usage is TRBV19 and J usage is TRBJ2-3, with D possibly matching TRBD2 (6 bases). The V end lost 9 bases, the J end lost 11 bases, and 12 bases lay between the germline ends. CDR1 LNHDA and CDR2 SQIVND come from the germline V gene (reference sequence). CDR3 length: 10 residues. This CDR3 reads CASMGLVQYF. The CDR3 DNA reads as TGTGCCAGCATGGGACTCGTGCAGTATTTT.

The sample holds a few counts of this clonotype. This sequence joins TRBV20-1 and TRBJ1-1; no firm D call. V was shortened by 5 bases and J by 4 bases, with 17 bases between the two germline ends. CDR3 size: 14 residues. CDR1 and CDR2 (germline): DFQATT, SNEGSKA (reference sequence). The CDR3 coding sequence is TGCAGTGCTCGGATAGAGACAAGTATCACTGAAGCTTTCTTT. This gives the protein CSARIETSITEAFF.